This T cell receptor (beta chain) was found in a study of cytomegalovirus exposure and HLA in healthy donors. Amplification used 60 Vbeta primers and 13 Jbeta primers. Only in-frame clones appear in the TCRdb table, and some are missing; sequencing was by immunoSEQ multiplex PCR. The sample includes 150,000 to 180,000 clones, around 80% of them seen just once. Material: PBMCs. This clonotype was sampled from a woman aged 40 to 55 in good health and CMV-seronegative.

CDR3 nucleotides: TGCGCCAGCAGCTTGGGGACAGGGCATGACTATGGCTACACCTTC. Protein: CASSLGTGHDYGYTF. This chain links TRBV5-1 with TRBJ1-2; the match to TRBD1 covers 8 bases. Germline CDR1 is SGHRS and CDR2 is YFSETQ. The CDR3 sequence is 15 residues long. The trim removed 0 bases at V and 3 bases at J, leaving 4 bases unmatched.